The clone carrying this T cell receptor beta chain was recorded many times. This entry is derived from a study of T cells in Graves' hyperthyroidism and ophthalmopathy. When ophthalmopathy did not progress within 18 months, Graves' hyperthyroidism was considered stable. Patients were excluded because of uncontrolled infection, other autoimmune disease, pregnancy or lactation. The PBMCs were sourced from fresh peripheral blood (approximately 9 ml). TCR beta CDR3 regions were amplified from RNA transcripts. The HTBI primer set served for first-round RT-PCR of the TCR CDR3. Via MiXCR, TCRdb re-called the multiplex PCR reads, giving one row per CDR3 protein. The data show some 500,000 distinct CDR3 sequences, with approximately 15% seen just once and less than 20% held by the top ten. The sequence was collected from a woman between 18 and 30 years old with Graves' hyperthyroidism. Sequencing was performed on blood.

The CDR3: CASRPGVNQPQHF. The DNA of the CDR3 is TGTGCCAGCCGACCTGGCGTCAATCAGCCCCAGCATTTT. The J gene is TRBJ1-5, the V gene TRBV2; D unresolved. Trimming cost V 8 bases and J 3 bases, with 11 bases left between them. Germline CDR1 SNHLY, CDR2 FYNNEI. CDR3 length: 13 amino acids.